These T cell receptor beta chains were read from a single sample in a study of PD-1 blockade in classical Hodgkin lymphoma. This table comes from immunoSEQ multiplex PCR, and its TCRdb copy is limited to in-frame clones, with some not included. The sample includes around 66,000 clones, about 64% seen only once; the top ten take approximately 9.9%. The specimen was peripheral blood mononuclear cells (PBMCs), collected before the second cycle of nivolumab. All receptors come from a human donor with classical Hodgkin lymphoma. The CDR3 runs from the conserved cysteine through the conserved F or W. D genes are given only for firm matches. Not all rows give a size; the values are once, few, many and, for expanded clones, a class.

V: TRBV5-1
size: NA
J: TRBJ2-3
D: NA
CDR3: CASSPLTLGDTQYF
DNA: TGCGCCAGCAGCCCCCTAACACTGGGGGATACGCAGTATTTT

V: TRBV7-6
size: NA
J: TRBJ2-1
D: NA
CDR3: CASSLALAISYNEQFF
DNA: TGTGCCAGCAGCTTAGCGCTAGCGATCTCCTACAATGAGCAGTTCTTC

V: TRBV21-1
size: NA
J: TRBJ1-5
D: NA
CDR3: CASTCERRRNQPQHF
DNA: TGTGCCAGCACCTGTGAGAGGAGGCGCAATCAGCCCCAGCATTTT

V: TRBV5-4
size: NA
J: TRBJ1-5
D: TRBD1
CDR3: CASSWGQGSFNQPQHF
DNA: TGTGCCAGCAGCTGGGGACAGGGATCGTTCAATCAGCCCCAGCATTTT

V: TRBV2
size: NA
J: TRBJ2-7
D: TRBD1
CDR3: CASRADRGPNYEQYF
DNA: TGTGCCAGCAGGGCGGACAGGGGGCCCAACTACGAGCAGTACTTC

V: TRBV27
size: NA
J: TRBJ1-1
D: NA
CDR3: CASSLSNGNTEAFF
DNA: TGTGCCAGCAGTTTATCGAACGGGAACACTGAAGCTTTCTTT

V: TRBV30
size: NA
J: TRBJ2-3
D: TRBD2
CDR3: CAWSEVAGLTDTQYF
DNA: TGTGCCTGGAGTGAGGTAGCGGGGCTCACAGATACGCAGTATTTT

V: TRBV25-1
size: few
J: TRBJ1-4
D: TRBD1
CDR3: CASGTAINEKLFF
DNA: TGTGCCTCCGGGACAGCCATTAATGAAAAACTGTTTTTT

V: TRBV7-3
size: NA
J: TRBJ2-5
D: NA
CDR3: CASSLHGTKETQYF
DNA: TGTGCCAGCAGCTTACACGGGACAAAAGAGACCCAGTACTTC

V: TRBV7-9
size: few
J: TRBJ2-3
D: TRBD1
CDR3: CASSRQGEDTQYF
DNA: TGTGCCAGCAGCAGACAGGGGGAAGATACGCAGTATTTT

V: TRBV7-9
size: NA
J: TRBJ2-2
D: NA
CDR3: CASSLGGNTGELFF
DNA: TGTGCCAGCAGCTTAGGAGGGAACACCGGGGAGCTGTTTTTT

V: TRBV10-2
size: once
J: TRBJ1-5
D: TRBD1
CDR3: CAIQGAVNQPQHF
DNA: TGCGCCATTCAGGGGGCTGTCAATCAGCCCCAGCATTTT

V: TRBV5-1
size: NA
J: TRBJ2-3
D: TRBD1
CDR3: CASGLGTGATTDTQYF
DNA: TGCGCCAGCGGCCTAGGGACAGGGGCCACCACAGATACGCAGTATTTT

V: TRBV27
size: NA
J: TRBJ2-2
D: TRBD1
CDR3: CASSLGPGQGSTGELFF
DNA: TGTGCCAGCAGTCTCGGCCCCGGACAGGGTTCCACCGGGGAGCTGTTTTTT

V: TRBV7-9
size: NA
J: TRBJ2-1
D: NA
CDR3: CASSFPPGTLNEQFF
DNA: TGTGCCAGCAGTTTCCCCCCCGGGACTCTCAATGAGCAGTTCTTC

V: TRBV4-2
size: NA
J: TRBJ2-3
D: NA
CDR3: CASSQDGHSGTDTQYF
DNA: TGTGCCAGCAGCCAAGATGGGCACTCCGGGACTGATACGCAGTATTTT

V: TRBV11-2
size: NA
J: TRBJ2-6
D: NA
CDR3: CASSLVRGRSGANVLTF
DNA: TGTGCCAGCAGCTTAGTGAGGGGTCGTTCTGGGGCCAACGTCCTGACTTTC

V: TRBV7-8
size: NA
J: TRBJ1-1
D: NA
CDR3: CASSLEGGQLNTEAFF
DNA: TGTGCCAGCAGCTTAGAGGGCGGACAGCTAAACACTGAAGCTTTCTTT

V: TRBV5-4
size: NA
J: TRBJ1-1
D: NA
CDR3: CASSLAGGGNTEAFF
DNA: TGTGCCAGCAGCTTGGCCGGGGGGGGGAACACTGAAGCTTTCTTT

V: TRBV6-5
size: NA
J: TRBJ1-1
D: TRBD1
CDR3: CASSSGTGGAKTEAFF
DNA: TGTGCCAGCAGTTCTGGGACAGGGGGCGCGAAAACTGAAGCTTTCTTT

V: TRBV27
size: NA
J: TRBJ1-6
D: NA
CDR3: CASSVTGQSSYNSPLHF
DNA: TGTGCCAGCAGTGTAACAGGGCAGAGCTCCTATAATTCACCCCTCCACTTT

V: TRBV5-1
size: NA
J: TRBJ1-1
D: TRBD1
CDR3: CASSLTGGDAFF
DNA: TGCGCCAGCAGCTTGACAGGGGGTGACGCTTTCTTT

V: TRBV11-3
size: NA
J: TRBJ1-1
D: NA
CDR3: CASSLEAGEAFF
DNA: TGTGCCAGCAGCTTAGAGGCCGGTGAAGCTTTCTTT

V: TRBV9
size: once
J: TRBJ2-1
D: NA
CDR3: CASSVGTSLEQFF
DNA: TGTGCCAGCAGCGTAGGAACTAGCCTAGAACAGTTCTTC